This T cell receptor beta chain was identified during a study of glioma-infiltrating T cells listed by TCRdb under 2016. At the level of the whole study: Glioma tissue, non-neoplastic brain tissue and matched peripheral blood mononuclear cells were used as sources from which TCR alpha- and beta-chain repertoires were sequenced. To gauge divergence between tissue and blood T-cell populations, every tissue-infiltrating repertoire was compared against the peripheral blood repertoire from the same patient. The paired cohort comprised three low-grade glioma patients, roughly 8 primary glioblastoma patients and three non-glioma patients contributing non-neoplastic brain tissue. Beyond this particular receptor, the publication reports: In non-neoplastic patients, VJ-independent divergence between tissue and blood fell below expectation, whereas in all gliomas, and especially in low-grade gliomas, the divergence rose above expectation. Group comparisons rested on small numbers: three non-neoplastic, three low-grade glioma and several glioblastoma patients. Very few CDR3 sequences were found to be shared between tissue and blood, and this scarcity was attributed to high CDR3 diversity and limited sampling.

The iRepertoire nested amplicon-rescue multiplex PCR (arm-PCR) platform was used to amplify TCR alpha and beta CDR3 regions from RNA. For one-step reverse transcription and amplification, 100-400 ng of tissue mRNA or PBMC total RNA was used as input. Following bead purification, Illumina adapters were added through a secondary multiplex PCR, and the libraries were then gel-purified between 200 and 400 bp. Internal 6-nucleotide barcodes were carried by the libraries and were used for demultiplexing. Libraries were sequenced on an Illumina MiSeq with 2x220 or 2x250 nucleotide paired-end reads. The original methods were these. FLASH 1.2.11 was used to merge paired reads, and BWA-MEM then aligned the reads to the GRCh37 human genome before TRA and TRB reads were extracted. An IMGT-derived reference of cassette sequences and CDR3 motifs, with pseudogenes included, was used for V and J assignment. Three-frame translation of reads was performed, and productive CDR3s were defined as those with a C...FGXG motif and no stop codons. Clonotypes were defined as unique combinations of V-J cassette pair and CDR3 amino acid sequence. Reads were filtered by Hamming distance, thresholded by each sample's sequence error rate in mapped regions. Starting from the raw public reads, TCRdb applied fastp trimming at Q25, assembled clones with MiXCR and retained in-frame beta chains. Rows matching on CDR3 protein sequence are summarized as one entry with the most common DNA and genes. TCRdb, not the authors, supplied the V and J calls. The sample table records around 120,000 distinct CDR3 sequences; around a quarter of these occur just once. Together, the top ten hold roughly a quarter of the sample.

There are a few counts of this clonotype. Its antigen remains undetermined. Base qualities were left out, and no much larger clone turns up one base away. The TCR comes from a human donor with low-grade glioma or glioblastoma, undergoing nonglioma brain surgery, or in good health (not recorded which). The sample was glioma tissue, nonneoplastic brain tissue, or PBMCs (not recorded which).

The encoded CDR3 is CASALGQGAGELFF. The nucleotide sequence is given as TGTGCCAGCGCTCTGGGACAGGGCGCCGGGGAGCTGTTTTTT. The chain links TRBV6-4 with TRBJ2-2, with TRBD1 identical over 9 junction bases. The CDR3 holds 14 amino acids from the cysteine to the phenylalanine. The sequence is cut down to CDR3 DNA, 42 bases in frame from base 1. Ends trimmed: V by 8 bases, J by 6 bases; bases unmatched to a gene: 7. Based on the germline V gene, the CDR1 and CDR2 sequences are MRHNA and SNTAGT.